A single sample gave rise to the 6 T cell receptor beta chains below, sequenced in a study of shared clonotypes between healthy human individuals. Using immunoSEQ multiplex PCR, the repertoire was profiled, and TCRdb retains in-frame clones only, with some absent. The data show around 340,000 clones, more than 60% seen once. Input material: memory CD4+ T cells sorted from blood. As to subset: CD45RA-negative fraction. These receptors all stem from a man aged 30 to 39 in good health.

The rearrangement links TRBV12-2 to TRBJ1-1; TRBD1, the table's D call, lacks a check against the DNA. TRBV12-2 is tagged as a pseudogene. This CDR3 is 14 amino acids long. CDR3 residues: CASRPRQKNTEAFF. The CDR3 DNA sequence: TGTGCAAGTCGCCCTCGACAGAAGAACACTGAAGCTTTCTTT.

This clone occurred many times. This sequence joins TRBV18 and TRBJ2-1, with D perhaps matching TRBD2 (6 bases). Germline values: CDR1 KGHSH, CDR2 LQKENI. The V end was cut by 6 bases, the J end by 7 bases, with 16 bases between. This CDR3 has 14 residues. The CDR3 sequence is CASSPSGDVNEQFF. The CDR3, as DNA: TGTGCCAGCTCCCCCTCGGGGGACGTTAATGAGCAGTTCTTC.

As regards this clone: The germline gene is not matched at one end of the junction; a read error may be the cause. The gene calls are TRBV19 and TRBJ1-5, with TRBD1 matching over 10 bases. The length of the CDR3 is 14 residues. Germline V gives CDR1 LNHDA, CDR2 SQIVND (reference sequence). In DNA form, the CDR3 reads TGTGCCAGTAGTCTAGACAGGGGGCAACAGCCCCAGCATTTT. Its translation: CASSLDRGQQPQHF.

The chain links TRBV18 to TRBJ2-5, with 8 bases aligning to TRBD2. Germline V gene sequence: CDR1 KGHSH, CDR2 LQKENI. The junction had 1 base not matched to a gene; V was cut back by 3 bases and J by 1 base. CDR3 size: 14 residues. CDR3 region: CASSPAGGQETQYF. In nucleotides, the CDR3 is TGTGCCAGCTCACCCGCGGGAGGCCAAGAGACCCAGTACTTC.

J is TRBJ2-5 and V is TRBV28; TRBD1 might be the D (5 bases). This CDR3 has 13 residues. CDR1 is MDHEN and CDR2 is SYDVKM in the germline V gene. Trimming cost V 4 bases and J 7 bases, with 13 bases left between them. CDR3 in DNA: TGTGCCAGCAGTTCCCCCACAGGCGGGACCCAGTACTTC. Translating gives CASSSPTGGTQYF.

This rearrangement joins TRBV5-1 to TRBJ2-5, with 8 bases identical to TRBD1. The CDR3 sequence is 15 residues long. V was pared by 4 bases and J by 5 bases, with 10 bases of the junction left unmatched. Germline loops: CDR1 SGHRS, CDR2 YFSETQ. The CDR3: CASSGGQGSSETQYF. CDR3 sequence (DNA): TGCGCCAGCAGCGGAGGACAGGGTTCTTCGGAGACCCAGTACTTC.